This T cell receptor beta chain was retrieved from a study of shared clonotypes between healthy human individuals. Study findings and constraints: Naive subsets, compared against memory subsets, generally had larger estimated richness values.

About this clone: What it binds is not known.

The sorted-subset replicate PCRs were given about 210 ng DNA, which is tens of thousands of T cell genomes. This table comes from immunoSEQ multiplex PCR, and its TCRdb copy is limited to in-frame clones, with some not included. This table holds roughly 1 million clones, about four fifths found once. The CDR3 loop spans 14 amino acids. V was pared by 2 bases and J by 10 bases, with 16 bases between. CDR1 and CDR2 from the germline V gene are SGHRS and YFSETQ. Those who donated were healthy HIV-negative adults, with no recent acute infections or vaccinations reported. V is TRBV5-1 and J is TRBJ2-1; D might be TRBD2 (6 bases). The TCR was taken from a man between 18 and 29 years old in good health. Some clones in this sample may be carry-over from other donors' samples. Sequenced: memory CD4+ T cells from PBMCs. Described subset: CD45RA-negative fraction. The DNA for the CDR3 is TGCGCCAGCAGCTTCCAACCGGGACTCTACGAGCAGTTCTTC. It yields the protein CASSFQPGLYEQFF.